The entry that follows covers one T cell receptor (beta chain) sequence. Its antigen remains unidentified. The PCR had 60 Vbeta and 13 Jbeta primers. Assay: immunoSEQ multiplex PCR; the TCRdb copy retains only in-frame clones and omits some. The table has under 200,000 clones, 77% seen once. These data originate in a study of cytomegalovirus exposure and HLA in healthy donors. Whole-study context: Among the approximately 380 donors who were genotyped, roughly 86% fell in the genetic ancestry cluster that is associated with self-reported Caucasian donors. Findings and caveats of the study: TCR beta chain V- and J-gene trimming was linked, in a later analysis, to a missense variant in DCLRE1C. Earlier findings revealed that most TCR beta V segments proved productive either about 90% or about 30% of the time.

The V and J ends lost 4 bases and 4 bases, in that order; junction bases with no gene match: 10. Germline loops: CDR1 KGHSH, CDR2 LQKENI. The CDR3 covers 16 residues. Healthy donors of bone marrow made up the group. The sequence was collected from a woman aged 25-40 years in good health and CMV-seronegative. The sequencing sample was made of PBMCs. The rearrangement links TRBV18 to TRBJ2-7, with TRBD1 identical over 10 bases. The CDR3 DNA sequence: TGTGCCAGCTCACTTGACAGGGGGCTAGATCTATACGAGCAGTACTTC. It codes for CASSLDRGLDLYEQYF.